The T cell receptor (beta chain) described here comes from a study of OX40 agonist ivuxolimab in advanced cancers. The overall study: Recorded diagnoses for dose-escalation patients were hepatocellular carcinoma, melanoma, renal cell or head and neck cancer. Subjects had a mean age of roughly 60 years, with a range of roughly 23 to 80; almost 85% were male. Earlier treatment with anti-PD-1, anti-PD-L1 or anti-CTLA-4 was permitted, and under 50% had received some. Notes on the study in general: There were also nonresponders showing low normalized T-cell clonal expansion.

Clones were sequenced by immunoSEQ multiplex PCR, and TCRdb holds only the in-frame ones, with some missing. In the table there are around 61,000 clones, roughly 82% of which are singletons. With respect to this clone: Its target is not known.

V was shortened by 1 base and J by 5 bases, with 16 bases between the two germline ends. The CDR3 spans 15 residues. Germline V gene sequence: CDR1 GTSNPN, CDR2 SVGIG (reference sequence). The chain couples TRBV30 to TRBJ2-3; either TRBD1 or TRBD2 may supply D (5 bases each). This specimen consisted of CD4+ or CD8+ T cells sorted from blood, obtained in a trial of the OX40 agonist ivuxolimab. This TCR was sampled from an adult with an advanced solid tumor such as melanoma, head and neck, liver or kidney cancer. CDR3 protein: CAWSEGRDLVDTQYF. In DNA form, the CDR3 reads TGTGCCTGGAGTGAAGGCAGGGACCTCGTAGATACGCAGTATTTT. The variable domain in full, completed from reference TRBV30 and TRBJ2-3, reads SQTIHQWPATLVQPVGSPLSLECTVEGTSNPNLYWYRQAAGRGLQLLFYSVGIGQISSEVPQNLSASRPQDRQFILSSKKLLLSDSGFYLCAWSEGRDLVDTQYFGPGTRLTVL.